The TCR beta chain under discussion was sequenced for a study of blood T cell repertoires in COVID-19. The wider study: Whether acute or convalescent, the COVID-19 samples came from the United States, Italy and Spain. T cells, B-cell-depleted T cells, or PBMCs supplied cDNA or gDNA.

Germline trimming cut 5 bases from V and 0 bases from J; bases unmatched to any gene: 2. This CDR3 is 16 amino acids long. Germline V gene lookup returns CDR1 KGHDR and CDR2 SFDVKD. Using immunoSEQ multiplex PCR, the repertoire was profiled, and TCRdb retains in-frame clones only, with some absent. The table shows approximately 140,000 clones, with around 80% occurring only once. This chain links TRBV24-1 with TRBJ2-3; 12 bases align to TRBD2. Input material: peripheral blood. The origin of this receptor is an elderly woman in a cohort sampled during active or convalescent COVID-19. CDR3 nucleotide sequence: TGTGCCACCAGTGGGACTAGCGGGGAGAGCACAGATACGCAGTATTTT. It specifies CATSGTSGESTDTQYF.